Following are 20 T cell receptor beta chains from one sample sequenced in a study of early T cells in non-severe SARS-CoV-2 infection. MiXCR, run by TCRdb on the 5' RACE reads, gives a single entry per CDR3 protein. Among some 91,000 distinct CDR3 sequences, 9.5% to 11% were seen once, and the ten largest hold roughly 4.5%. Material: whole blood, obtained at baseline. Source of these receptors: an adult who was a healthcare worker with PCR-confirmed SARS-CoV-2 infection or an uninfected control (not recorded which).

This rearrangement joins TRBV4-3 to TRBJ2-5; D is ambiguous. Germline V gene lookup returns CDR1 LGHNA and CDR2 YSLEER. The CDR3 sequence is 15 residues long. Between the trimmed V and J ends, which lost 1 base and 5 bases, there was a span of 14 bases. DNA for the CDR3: TGCGCCAGCAGCCAAGTTGTAGGGATTTGGGAGACCCAGTACTTC. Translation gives CASSQVVGIWETQYF.

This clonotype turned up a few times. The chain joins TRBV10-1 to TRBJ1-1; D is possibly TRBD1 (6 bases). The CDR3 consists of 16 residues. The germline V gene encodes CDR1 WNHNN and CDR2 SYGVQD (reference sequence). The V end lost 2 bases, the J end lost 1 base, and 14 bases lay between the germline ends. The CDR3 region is CASSEDVVTGNTEAFF. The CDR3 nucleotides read TGCGCCAGCAGTGAGGATGTTGTGACAGGGAACACTGAAGCTTTCTTT.

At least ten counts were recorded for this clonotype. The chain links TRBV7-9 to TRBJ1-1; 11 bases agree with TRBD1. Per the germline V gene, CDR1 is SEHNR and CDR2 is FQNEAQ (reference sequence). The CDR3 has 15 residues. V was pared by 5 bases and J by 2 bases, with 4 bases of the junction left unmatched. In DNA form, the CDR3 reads TGTGCCAGCAGCCTAGGACAGGGGGCCAACACTGAAGCTTTCTTT. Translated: CASSLGQGANTEAFF.

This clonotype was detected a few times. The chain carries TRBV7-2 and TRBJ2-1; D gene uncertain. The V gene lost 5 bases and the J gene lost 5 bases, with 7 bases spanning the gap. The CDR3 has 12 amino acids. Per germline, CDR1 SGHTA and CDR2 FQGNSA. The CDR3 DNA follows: TGTGCCAGCAGCACCCGTGACAATGAGCAGTTCTTC. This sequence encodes CASSTRDNEQFF.

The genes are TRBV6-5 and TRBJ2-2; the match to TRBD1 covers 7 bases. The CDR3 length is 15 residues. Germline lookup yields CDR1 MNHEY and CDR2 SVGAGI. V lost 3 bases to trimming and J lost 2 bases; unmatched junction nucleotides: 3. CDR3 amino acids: CASSYRGLNTGELFF. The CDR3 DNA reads TGTGCCAGCAGTTATAGGGGGCTTAACACCGGGGAGCTGTTTTTT.

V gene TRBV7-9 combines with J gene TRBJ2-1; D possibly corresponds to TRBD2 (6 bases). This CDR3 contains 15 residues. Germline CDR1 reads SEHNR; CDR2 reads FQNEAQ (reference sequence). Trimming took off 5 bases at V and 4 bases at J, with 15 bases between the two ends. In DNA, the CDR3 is TGTGCCAGCAGCACCGGGGGAGACCCTTACAATGAGCAGTTCTTC. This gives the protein CASSTGGDPYNEQFF. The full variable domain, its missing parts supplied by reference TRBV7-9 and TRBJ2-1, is DTGVSQNPRHKITKRGQNVTFRCDPISEHNRLYWYRQTLGQGPEFLTYFQNEAQLEKSRLLSDRFSAERPKGSFSTLEIQRTEQGDSAMYLCASSTGGDPYNEQFFGPGTRLTVL.

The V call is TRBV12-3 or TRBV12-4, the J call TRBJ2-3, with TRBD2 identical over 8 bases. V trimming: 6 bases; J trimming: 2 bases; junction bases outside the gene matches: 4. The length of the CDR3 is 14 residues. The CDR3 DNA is TGTGCCAGCAGGGGCGGGGGGAACACAGATACGCAGTATTTT. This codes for CASRGGGNTDTQYF.

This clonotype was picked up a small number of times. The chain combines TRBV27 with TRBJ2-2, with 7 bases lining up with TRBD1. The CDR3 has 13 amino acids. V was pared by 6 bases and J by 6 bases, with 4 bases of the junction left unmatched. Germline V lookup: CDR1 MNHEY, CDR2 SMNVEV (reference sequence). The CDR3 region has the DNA TGTGCCAGCAGGCGACAGGGATCCGGGGAGCTGTTTTTT. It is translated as CASRRQGSGELFF.

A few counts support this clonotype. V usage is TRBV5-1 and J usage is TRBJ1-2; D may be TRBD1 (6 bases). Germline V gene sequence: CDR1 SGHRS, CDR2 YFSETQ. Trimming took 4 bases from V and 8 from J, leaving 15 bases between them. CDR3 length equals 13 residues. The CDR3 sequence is CASSTDRRGGYTF. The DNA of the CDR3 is TGCGCCAGCAGCACCGACAGGAGGGGAGGCTACACCTTC. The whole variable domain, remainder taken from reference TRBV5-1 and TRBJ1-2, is KAGVTQTPRYLIKTRGQQVTLSCSPISGHRSVSWYQQTPGQGLQFLFEYFSETQRNKGNFPGRFSGRQFSNSRSEMNVSTLELGDSALYLCASSTDRRGGYTFGSGTRLTVV.

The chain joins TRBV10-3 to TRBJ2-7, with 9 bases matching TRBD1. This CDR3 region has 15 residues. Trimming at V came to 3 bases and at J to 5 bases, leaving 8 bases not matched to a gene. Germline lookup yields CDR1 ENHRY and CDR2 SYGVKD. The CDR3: CAISDPGTGTDEQYF. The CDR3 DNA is TGTGCCATCAGTGACCCGGGGACAGGGACAGACGAGCAGTACTTC.

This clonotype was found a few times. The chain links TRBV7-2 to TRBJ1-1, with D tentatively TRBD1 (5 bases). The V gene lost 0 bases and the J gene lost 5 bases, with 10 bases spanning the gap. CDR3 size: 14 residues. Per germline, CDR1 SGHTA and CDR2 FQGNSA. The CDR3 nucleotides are TGTGCCAGCAGCTTAGCGGAGGGGAAGACTGAAGCTTTCTTT. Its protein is CASSLAEGKTEAFF.

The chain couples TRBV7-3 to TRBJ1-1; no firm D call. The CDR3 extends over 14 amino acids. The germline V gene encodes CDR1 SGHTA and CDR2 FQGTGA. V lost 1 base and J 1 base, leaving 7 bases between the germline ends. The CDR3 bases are TGTGCCAGCAGCTTAAGTCGGTCGAACACTGAAGCTTTCTTT. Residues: CASSLSRSNTEAFF.

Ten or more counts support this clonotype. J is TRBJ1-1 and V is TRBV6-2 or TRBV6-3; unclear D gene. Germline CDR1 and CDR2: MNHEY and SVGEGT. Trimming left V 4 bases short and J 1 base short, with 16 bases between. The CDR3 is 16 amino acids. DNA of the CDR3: TGTGCCAGCAGTTCCCTGACGGACTACCGGAACACTGAAGCTTTCTTT. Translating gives CASSSLTDYRNTEAFF.

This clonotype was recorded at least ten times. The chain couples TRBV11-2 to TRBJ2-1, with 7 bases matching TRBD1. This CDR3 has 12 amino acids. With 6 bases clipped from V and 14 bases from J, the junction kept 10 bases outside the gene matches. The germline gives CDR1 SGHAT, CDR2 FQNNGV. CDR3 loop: CASSGPGQREFF. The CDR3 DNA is TGTGCCAGCAGTGGTCCGGGACAGAGGGAGTTCTTC. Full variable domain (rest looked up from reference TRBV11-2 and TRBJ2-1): EAGVAQSPRYKIIEKRQSVAFWCNPISGHATLYWYQQILGQGPKLLIQFQNNGVVDDSQLPKDRFSAERLKGVDSTLKIQPAKLEDSAVYLCASSGPGQREFFGPGTRLTVL.

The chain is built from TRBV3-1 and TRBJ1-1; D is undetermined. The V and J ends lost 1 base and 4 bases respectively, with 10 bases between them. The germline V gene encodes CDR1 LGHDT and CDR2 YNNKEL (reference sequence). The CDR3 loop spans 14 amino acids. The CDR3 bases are TGTGCCAGCAGCCAAGCAGTCGGTAGCACTGAAGCTTTCTTT. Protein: CASSQAVGSTEAFF.

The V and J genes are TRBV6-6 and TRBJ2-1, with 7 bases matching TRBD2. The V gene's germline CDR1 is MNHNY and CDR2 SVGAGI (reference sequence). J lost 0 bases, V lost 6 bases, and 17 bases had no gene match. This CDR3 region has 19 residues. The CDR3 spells CASSHRPGGSGPSYNEQFF. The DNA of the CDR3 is TGTGCCAGCAGCCACCGCCCCGGGGGGAGCGGACCCTCCTACAATGAGCAGTTCTTC.

The CDR3 spells CSALQGSASLAKNIQYF. As DNA, the CDR3 is TGCAGTGCATTACAGGGTTCTGCGTCCTTAGCCAAAAACATTCAGTACTTC. The rearrangement joins TRBV20-1 to TRBJ2-4; D might be TRBD1 (6 bases). V was clipped by 6 bases and J by 0 bases, with 21 bases between them. Per germline, CDR1 DFQATT and CDR2 SNEGSKA (reference sequence). The CDR3 contains 17 residues.

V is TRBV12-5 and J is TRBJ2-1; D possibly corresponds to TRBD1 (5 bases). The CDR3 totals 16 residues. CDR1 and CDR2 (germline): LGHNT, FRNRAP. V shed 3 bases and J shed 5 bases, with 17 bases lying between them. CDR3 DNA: TGTGCTAGTGGTTTAGGGGCGTGGGTCCAGAACAATGAGCAGTTCTTC. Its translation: CASGLGAWVQNNEQFF. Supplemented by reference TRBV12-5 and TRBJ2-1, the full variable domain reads DARVTQTPRHKVTEMGQEVTMRCQPILGHNTVFWYRQTMMQGLELLAYFRNRAPLDDSGMPKDRFSAEMPDATLATLKIQPSEPRDSAVYFCASGLGAWVQNNEQFFGPGTRLTVL.

CDR3 in amino acids: CASSLSERGAYNEQFF. The DNA for the CDR3 is TGCGCCAGCAGCCTCTCCGAGCGGGGGGCCTACAATGAGCAGTTCTTC. The chain links TRBV5-1 to TRBJ2-1; 9 positions agree with TRBD2. Unmatched junction bases numbered 7, after V lost 4 bases and J lost 2 bases. Germline lookup yields CDR1 SGHRS and CDR2 YFSETQ. The CDR3 loop spans 16 amino acids.

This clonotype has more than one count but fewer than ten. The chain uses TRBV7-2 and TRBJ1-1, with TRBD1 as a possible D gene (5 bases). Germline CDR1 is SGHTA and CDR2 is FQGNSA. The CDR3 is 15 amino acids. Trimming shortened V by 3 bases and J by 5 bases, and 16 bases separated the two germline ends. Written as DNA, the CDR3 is TGTGCCAGCAGCTTTACCGGGACGGGAGGGACTGAAGCTTTCTTT. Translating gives CASSFTGTGGTEAFF.